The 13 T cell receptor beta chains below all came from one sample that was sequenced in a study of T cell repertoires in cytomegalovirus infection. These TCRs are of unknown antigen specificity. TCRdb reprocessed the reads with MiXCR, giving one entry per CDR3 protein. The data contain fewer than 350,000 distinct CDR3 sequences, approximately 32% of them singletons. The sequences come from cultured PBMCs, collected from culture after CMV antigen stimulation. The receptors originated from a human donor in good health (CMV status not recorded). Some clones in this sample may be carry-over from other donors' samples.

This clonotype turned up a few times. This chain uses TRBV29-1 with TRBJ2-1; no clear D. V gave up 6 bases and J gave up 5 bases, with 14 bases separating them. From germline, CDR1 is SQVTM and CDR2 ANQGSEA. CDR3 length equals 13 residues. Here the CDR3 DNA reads TGCAGCGTCGGAAGGCCGGGTGACAATGAGCAGTTCTTC. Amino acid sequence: CSVGRPGDNEQFF.

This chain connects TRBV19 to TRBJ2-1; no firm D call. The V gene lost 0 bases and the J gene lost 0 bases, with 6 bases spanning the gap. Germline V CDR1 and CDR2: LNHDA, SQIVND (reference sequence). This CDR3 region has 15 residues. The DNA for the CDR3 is TGTGCCAGTAGTATAGAGAACTACTCCTACAATGAGCAGTTCTTC. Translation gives CASSIENYSYNEQFF.

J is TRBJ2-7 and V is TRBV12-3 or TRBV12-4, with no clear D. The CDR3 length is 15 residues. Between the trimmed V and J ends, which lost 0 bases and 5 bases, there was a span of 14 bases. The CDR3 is CASSLAKSPYNEQYF. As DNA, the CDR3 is TGTGCCAGCAGTTTAGCAAAGTCCCCTTACAACGAGCAGTACTTC.

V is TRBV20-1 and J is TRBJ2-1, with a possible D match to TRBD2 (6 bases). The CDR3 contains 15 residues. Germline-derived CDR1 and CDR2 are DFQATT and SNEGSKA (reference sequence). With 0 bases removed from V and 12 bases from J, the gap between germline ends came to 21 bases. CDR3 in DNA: TGCAGTGCTAGAGATCGCGTGGGAGGAGGATCTGGGCAGTTCTTC. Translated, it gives CSARDRVGGGSGQFF.

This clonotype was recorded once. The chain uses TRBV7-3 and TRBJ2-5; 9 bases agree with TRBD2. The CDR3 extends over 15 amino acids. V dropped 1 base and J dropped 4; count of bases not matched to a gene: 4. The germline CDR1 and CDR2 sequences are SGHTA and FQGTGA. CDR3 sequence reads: CASSLNPSGVETQYF. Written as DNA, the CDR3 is TGTGCCAGCAGCTTAAACCCTAGCGGGGTAGAGACCCAGTACTTC.

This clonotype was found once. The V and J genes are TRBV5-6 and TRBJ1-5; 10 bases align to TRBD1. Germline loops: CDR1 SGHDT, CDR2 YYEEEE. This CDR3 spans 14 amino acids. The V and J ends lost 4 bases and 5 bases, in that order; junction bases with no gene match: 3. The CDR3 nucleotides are TGTGCCAGCAGCCGGACAGGGGGTGATCAGCCCCAGCATTTT. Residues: CASSRTGGDQPQHF.

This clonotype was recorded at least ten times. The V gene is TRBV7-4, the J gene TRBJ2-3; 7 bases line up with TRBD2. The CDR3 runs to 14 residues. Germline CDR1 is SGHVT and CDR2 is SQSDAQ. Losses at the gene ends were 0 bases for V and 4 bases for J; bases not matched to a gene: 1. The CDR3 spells CASSLAGGADTQYF. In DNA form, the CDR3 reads TGTGCCAGCAGCTTAGCGGGAGGGGCAGATACGCAGTATTTT.

CDR3: CASRGLPLAGSTDTQYF. The CDR3 bases are TGTGCCAGCAGAGGACTACCACTAGCGGGGAGCACAGATACGCAGTATTTT. The chain uses TRBV5-4 and TRBJ2-3, with 10 bases identical to TRBD2. The ends lost 5 bases at V and 0 bases at J; junction bases unmatched: 9. Germline assignment: CDR1 SGHNT and CDR2 YYREEE (reference sequence). There are 17 residues in the CDR3.

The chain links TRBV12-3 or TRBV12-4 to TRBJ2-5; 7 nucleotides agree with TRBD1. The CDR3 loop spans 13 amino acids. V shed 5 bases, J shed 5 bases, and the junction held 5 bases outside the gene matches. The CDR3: CASSTGVFETQYF. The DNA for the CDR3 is TGTGCCAGCAGTACAGGGGTCTTCGAGACCCAGTACTTC.

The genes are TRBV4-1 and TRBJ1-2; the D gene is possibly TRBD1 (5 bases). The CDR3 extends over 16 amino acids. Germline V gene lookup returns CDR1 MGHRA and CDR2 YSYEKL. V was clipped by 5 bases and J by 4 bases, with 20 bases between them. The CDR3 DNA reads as TGCGCCAGCAGCTCACACCGAGGACCAGACAGCTATGGCTACACCTTC. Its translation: CASSSHRGPDSYGYTF.

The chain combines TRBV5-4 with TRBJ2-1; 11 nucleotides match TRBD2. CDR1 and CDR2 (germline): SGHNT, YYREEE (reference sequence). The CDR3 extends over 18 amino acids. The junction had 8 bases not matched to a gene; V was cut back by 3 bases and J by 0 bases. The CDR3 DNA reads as TGTGCCAGCAGCTCCGCTAGCGGGGGGATAAGCTCCTACAATGAGCAGTTCTTC. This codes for CASSSASGGISSYNEQFF.

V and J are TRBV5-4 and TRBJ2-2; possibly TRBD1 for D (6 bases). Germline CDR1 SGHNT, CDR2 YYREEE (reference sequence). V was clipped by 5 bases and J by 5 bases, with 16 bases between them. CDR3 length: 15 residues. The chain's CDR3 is CASRTWGQGTGELFF. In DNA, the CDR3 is TGTGCCAGCAGGACTTGGGGGCAGGGGACCGGGGAGCTGTTTTTT.

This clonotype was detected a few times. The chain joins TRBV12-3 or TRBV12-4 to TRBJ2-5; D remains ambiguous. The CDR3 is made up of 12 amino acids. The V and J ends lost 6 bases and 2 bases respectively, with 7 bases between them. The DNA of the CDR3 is TGTGCCAGCAGCCCCACACAAGAGACCCAGTACTTC. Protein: CASSPTQETQYF.